Reported below is one T cell receptor (beta chain). Its antigen is still unknown. The record originates from a study of CXCR3-negative and CXCR3-positive naive CD8 T cells. This CDR3 is built from 13 residues. Germline CDR1 is MGHRA and CDR2 is YSYEKL. By phenotype, naive CD8+ T cells were CD45RO-CCR7+CD27+CD95-. The method, 5' RACE with UMI labels, was used to prepare the TRB cDNA libraries. TCRdb derives one entry per CDR3 protein from the 5' RACE reads, leaving out DNA. Its table lists about 45,000 distinct CDR3 sequences. The study, taken as a whole, reports: Memory cells showed distinct TRBV-TRBJ patterns, while the two naive subsets matched. TCR interaction strength was inferred from TRB CDR3 physicochemistry, as CD5 matched across naive subsets.

The chain links TRBV4-1 to TRBJ2-7; TCRdb lists TRBD2, though no DNA is available to test this call. Sequenced: naive CXCR3- CD8+ T cells from blood. Subset indicated: CD45RO-CCR7+CD27+CD95- naive CD8+ T cells lacking CXCR3 (TNR3-). This TCR was recovered from a human donor in good health. Some clones in this sample may be carry-over from other donors' samples. The CDR3 loop reads CASSQATGPQQYF.